These T cell receptor beta chains were read from a single sample in a study of blood T cell repertoires in COVID-19. Sequencing used immunoSEQ multiplex PCR; TCRdb keeps in-frame clones, though not all of them. Of 50,000 to 75,000 clones listed, 91% are singletons. Sequenced material: peripheral blood. The receptors shown here come from a human donor in a cohort sampled during active COVID-19. Each CDR3 is given with its conserved first and last residue. D genes are given only for firm matches. Not all rows give a size; the values are once, few, many and, for expanded clones, a class.

J | size | V | D | DNA | CDR3
TRBJ1-2 | once | TRBV9 | - | TGTGCCAGCAGCCCCTTGGGAGGACTGAACTATGGCTACACCTTC | CASSPLGGLNYGYTF
TRBJ2-2 | - | TRBV9 | TRBD1 | TGTGCCAGCAGCGGAGGACAGGTGGGCACCGGGGAGCTGTTTTTT | CASSGGQVGTGELFF
TRBJ1-5 | - | TRBV6-6 | TRBD1 | TGTGCCAGCAGTGGGGACAGAATTAATCAGCCCCAGCATTTT | CASSGDRINQPQHF
TRBJ2-1 | once | TRBV7-3 | TRBD2 | TGTGCCAGCAGCCACCTAGCGGGAGTAGGGAACAATGAGCAGTTCTTC | CASSHLAGVGNNEQFF
TRBJ2-3 | - | TRBV7-9 | TRBD2 | TGTGCCTCGAGCTTAGAAACACTAGCGGGGTTCACAGATACGCAGTATTTT | CASSLETLAGFTDTQYF
TRBJ1-2 | once | TRBV29-1 | - | TGCAGCGTTGGTGGCAGGGACTATGGCTACACCTTC | CSVGGRDYGYTF
TRBJ1-2 | - | TRBV7-9 | - | TGTGCCAGCAGCTCTGACAAGAGACCTAACTATGGCTACACCTTC | CASSSDKRPNYGYTF
TRBJ2-5 | - | TRBV12-5 | TRBD2 | TGTGCTAGTGGTCTCCGTCTAGCGGTTCCCCGGGGAGAGACCCAGTACTTC | CASGLRLAVPRGETQYF
TRBJ1-1 | - | TRBV7-8 | - | TGTGCCAGCAGCTTACTTGGGGGCGCCTACACTGAAGCTTTCTTT | CASSLLGGAYTEAFF
TRBJ2-3 | - | TRBV10-3 | TRBD2 | TGTGCCATCAGTGAGTCAGGAGCGGGGGGTCCCTCTGGCACAGATACGCAGTATTTT | CAISESGAGGPSGTDTQYF
TRBJ1-1 | once | TRBV4-3 | - | TGCGCCAGCAGCCAAGATCCCCGCCCGAGGACTGAAGCTTTCTTT | CASSQDPRPRTEAFF
TRBJ2-5 | - | TRBV30 | - | TGTGCCTGGACCTGGCAGGCCCCCCAAGAGACCCAGTACTTC | CAWTWQAPQETQYF
TRBJ1-6 | - | TRBV7-3 | - | TGTGCCAGCAGCTTAGGAACCGGGTTTGGGTCACCCCTCCACTTT | CASSLGTGFGSPLHF
TRBJ1-4 | few | TRBV5-1 | TRBD1 | TGCGCCAGCAGGGGACAGGGCTCAAATGAAAAACTGTTTTTT | CASRGQGSNEKLFF
TRBJ1-3 | - | TRBV7-2 | - | TGTGCCAGCAGCTTAGGGGCCTCTGGAAACACCATATATTTT | CASSLGASGNTIYF
TRBJ2-2 | - | TRBV19 | TRBD2 | TGTGCCAGTTATAGCGGGAGGAGGACCGGGGAGCTGTTTTTT | CASYSGRRTGELFF
TRBJ1-1 | - | TRBV28 | - | TGTGCCAGCAGTTTACGGGGGACTGAAGCTTTCTTT | CASSLRGTEAFF
TRBJ2-7 | - | TRBV12-5 | - | TGTGCTAGTGCTCGCGGGGTCCCCTACGAGCAGTACTTC | CASARGVPYEQYF
TRBJ2-1 | - | TRBV7-9 | TRBD2 | TGTGCCAGCAGCCCCGGGGTCCTAGCGGACCAAAAGGCTTACAATGAGCAGTTCTTC | CASSPGVLADQKAYNEQFF
TRBJ2-1 | - | TRBV11-3 | - | TGTGCCAGCAGCTCTACGCCGAATGAGCAGTTCTTC | CASSSTPNEQFF
TRBJ2-1 | once | TRBV24-1 | TRBD1 | TGTGCCACCAGTGACGGGACAGGGCCGTCCTACAATGAGCAGTTCTTC | CATSDGTGPSYNEQFF
TRBJ2-1 | - | TRBV7-3 | - | TGTGCCAGCAGCCTCCGGACAACCCACAATGAGCAGTTCTTC | CASSLRTTHNEQFF
TRBJ2-1 | - | TRBV6-2/TRBV6-3 | TRBD2 | TGTGCCAGCAGCCTAGCCCTACCTAGCGGGGGATCTGAGCAGTTCTTC | CASSLALPSGGSEQFF
TRBJ1-5 | - | TRBV4-3 | - | TGCGCCAGCAGCCAAGCGTACCGGGAATCTATTCAGCCCCAGCATTTT | CASSQAYRESIQPQHF
TRBJ2-3 | - | TRBV7-3 | TRBD1 | TGTGCCAGCAGCGTGACAGGGGGCCTCACAGATACGCAGTATTTT | CASSVTGGLTDTQYF
TRBJ1-2 | - | TRBV5-1 | - | TGCGCCAGCAGCGATAGATCCGACAGGCCCGGTTCTAGCTACACCTTC | CASSDRSDRPGSSYTF
TRBJ2-2 | few | TRBV2 | TRBD1 | TGTGCCAGCAGTGAAGCGGGACAGGGCGGCACCGGGGAGCTGTTTTTT | CASSEAGQGGTGELFF
TRBJ2-2 | - | TRBV19 | - | TGTGCCAGTAGTATTATCAGGGGCAGGGGTGGCACCGGGGAGCTGTTTTTT | CASSIIRGRGGTGELFF
TRBJ1-6 | - | TRBV7-8 | TRBD1 | TGTGCCAGCAGCTCACGGACAGGGCAGGATTCACCCCTCCACTTT | CASSSRTGQDSPLHF
TRBJ1-1 | - | TRBV19 | - | TGTGCCAGTAGTATGGCTGGGGGGGGTACTGAAGCTTTCTTT | CASSMAGGGTEAFF
TRBJ1-6 | - | TRBV4-3 | TRBD1 | TGCGCCAGCAGCCAAGAATGGACAGGGGGCAGCTCCTATAATTCACCCCTCCACTTT | CASSQEWTGGSSYNSPLHF
TRBJ1-1 | - | TRBV6-5 | - | TGTGCCAGCAGGCGGGGGGGTGCTGAAGCTTTCTTT | CASRRGGAEAFF
TRBJ2-1 | - | TRBV7-8 | TRBD1 | TGTGCCAGCAGTACGAGACAGGGGCAGTACAATGAGCAGTTCTTC | CASSTRQGQYNEQFF
TRBJ2-1 | - | TRBV20-1 | - | TGCAGTGCTAGTCCTAGTTCGGGCAATGAGCAGTTCTTC | CSASPSSGNEQFF
TRBJ2-1 | - | TRBV3-1/TRBV3-2 | TRBD2 | TGTGCCAGCAGCGCGAGGATCCCGGGACTAGCGGGAGGGGAAAATGAGCAGTTCTTC | CASSARIPGLAGGENEQFF
TRBJ2-3 | - | TRBV5-1 | - | TGCGCCAGCAGCTTGGCCCTACAGGGACCCACAGATACGCAGTATTTT | CASSLALQGPTDTQYF
TRBJ2-2 | - | TRBV11-3 | - | TGTGCCAGCAGCTTAGAAGGCCAGGGAGGGAACACCGGGGAGCTGTTTTTT | CASSLEGQGGNTGELFF
TRBJ1-4 | - | TRBV19 | - | TGTGCCAGTAGTATGGGTCAGGGCTTGCGAATATCGAAGCGAAAACTGTTTTTT | CASSMGQGLRISKRKLFF
TRBJ1-1 | - | TRBV7-9 | - | TGTGCCGGTATGGGGGACATGAACACTGAAGCTTTCTTT | CAGMGDMNTEAFF
TRBJ2-1 | - | TRBV7-9 | - | TGTGCCAGCAGCCCGCAACAGGGATGGGTTAATGAGCAGTTCTTC | CASSPQQGWVNEQFF
TRBJ2-7 | - | TRBV28 | - | TGTGCCAGCAGCCTTGTGGGAGGTCCCTACGAGCAGTACTTC | CASSLVGGPYEQYF
TRBJ2-1 | - | TRBV10-3 | TRBD2 | TGTGCCATCAGTGAGACCCCGGGACTAGCGGGGCTAGACGGGAATGAGCAGTTCTTC | CAISETPGLAGLDGNEQFF
TRBJ2-5 | - | TRBV3-1/TRBV3-2 | TRBD2 | TGTGCCAGCAGCCGAGGACTAGTCACAAAAGAGACCCAGTACTTC | CASSRGLVTKETQYF
TRBJ2-2 | medium-sized | TRBV11-2 | TRBD2 | TGTGCCAGCAGCTCCCCAGACGGGGGGGCATTGTACACCGGGGAGCTGTTTTTT | CASSSPDGGALYTGELFF
TRBJ2-7 | few | TRBV7-9 | TRBD2 | TGTGCCAGCAGCGACGGGACTAGGGGGATCGAGCAGTACTTC | CASSDGTRGIEQYF